This paragraph covers one T cell receptor (beta chain) sequence. It lacks a known antigen. The sample holds no much larger clone one base away, and base qualities are not on file. This entry comes from a study of cytomegalovirus exposure and HLA in healthy donors (dated by TCRdb to 2016 to 2017). With respect to the entire study: According to an earlier analysis of around 600 of the donors, about 179 million T cells yielded 100 million or so unique TCR beta sequences and roughly 280 Gb of sequence data. All discovery cohort repertoires had been generated on a single sequencing platform. In an earlier analysis of 587 of the donors, high-throughput TCR beta sequencing was used to judge whether each TCR beta V gene segment behaved as functional or pseudogenic. A separate validation cohort of roughly 130 different subjects was used in addition to the 666-subject first cohort. Donor age, sex, ethnicity and CMV serostatus were compiled together with the repertoire data. The study used immunosequencing to profile the T cell repertoires of approximately 640 subjects and linked those repertoires to cytomegalovirus serostatus. The study was designed to test whether signatures of past pathogen exposure could be identified by cataloging public T cell receptors. About five DR-DQ haplotypes were handled as single units for association and clustering, since linkage in the cohort was strong. On average, about 200,000 unique TCR beta nucleotide sequences were sequenced per donor among some 430 genotyped donors of the cohort, with roughly 18% of those sequences being non-productive. Among the roughly 410 genotyped donors, 75% to 90% belonged to the genetic ancestry cluster associated with self-reported Caucasian donors. Genome-wide SNP genotypes for about three fifths of the 666 donors were used in a later genetic analysis, which treated that subset as a discovery cohort. About 280 gigabases of sequencing data and 91 million or so unique TCR sequences made up an early release that covered some 640 HLA-typed donors. Typing coverage varied by locus: roughly 629-630 donors for A, B, C, DRB1 and DQB1; approximately 560 for DQA1; more than 600 for DPA1; 450 to 480 for DPB1. The study combined high-throughput TCR immunosequencing, statistical association of individual TCRs with disease status, and machine learning to predict cytomegalovirus infection status. In a later analysis, previously published TCR beta repertoires from roughly 710 donors were re-analyzed and high-resolution HLA genotyping was added so that TCR occurrence patterns could be studied. Rather than drawing on any new phenotypic data, the later analysis identified candidate immune exposures from TCR beta sequences and the way those sequences occurred across donors. Class I and class II HLA loci were covered by the typing at four-digit resolution.

Libraries came from the immunoSEQ multiplex PCR assay. The multiplex PCR relied on a mix of 60 forward primers for TCR Vbeta segments and 13 reverse primers for TCR Jbeta segments. The CDR3 region of rearranged TCR beta genes was amplified from genomic DNA by a multiplex PCR assay. The amplified TCR beta libraries were sequenced on the Illumina HiSeq System as 87-base-pair reads. In the authors' own workflow: Across the 700 or so repertoires, a later analysis counted 78 million or so unique TCR beta chains, roughly 11 million of which were shared by at least two donors. Raw reads were error-corrected and collapsed into unique sequences by a nearest-neighbor algorithm in which closely related sequences were merged to remove PCR and sequencing errors. CDR3 sequences were aligned to IMGT reference sequences to assign V, D and J gene segments. For a sequence to be retained, a match of at least six nucleotides to both a V gene segment and a J gene segment was required. Rearrangements were called productive when the CDR3 lacked stop codons and stayed in frame with V and J; all others were non-productive. Following IMGT convention, CDR3 was defined as the stretch from the second conserved V-encoded cysteine to the conserved J-encoded phenylalanine. The earlier analysis of fewer than 700 of the donors excluded sequences that lacked an unambiguous match to a single V gene segment. In an earlier analysis of several hundred of the donors, a V segment was called functional when productive rearrangements were above 56.7%, and segregating when the standard deviation between donors exceeded 5%. A statistical classification framework was developed to diagnose cytomegalovirus status using the catalog of TCR beta chain sequences. In a later analysis, TCR nucleotide sequences were compared against IMGT/GENE-DB human TR gene sequences so that V and J genes could be assigned. A later analysis assigned CDR3 sequences and most-parsimonious VDJ recombination scenarios with the TCRdist pipeline. A later analysis defined each TCR beta chain by its CDR3 amino acid sequence plus V-gene family, and excluded reads lacking a unique V-gene family. A later analysis removed roughly 590 highly shared, low-generation-probability nucleotide sequences to deal with suspected cross-contamination and a sequencing artifact. A later analysis calculated a clonal expansion index for each public chain from normalized within-repertoire ranks of inferred template counts. In a later analysis, generation probabilities were computed with a VDJ recombination model fitted to out-of-frame rearrangements, and the resulting probabilities were checked against IGoR. A later analysis scored TCR-TCR, TCR-HLA and TCR-CMV co-occurrence with hypergeometric tests, applying a repertoire-size bias correction to TCR pairs. A later analysis estimated false discovery rates by permuting HLA or CMV assignments 20 times. In a later analysis, co-occurring TCRs were grouped using DBSCAN, and TCRdist sequence similarity was added for clustering within HLA-allele-positive subsets. Repertoires with fewer than 30,000 or more than 120,000 public chains, plus five repertoires with anomalous nucleotide sharing, were excluded from co-occurrence clustering. This immuneACCESS table, as held by TCRdb, lists in-frame sequences with V and J called but not all clones. Of the missing ones, under half trace to an unresolved V gene in checked studies; the others have no known cause. V, J and clone size are those of that table, while D and trimming were read from the DNA. Within this sample are around 160,000 clones, with around 79% of them counted one time only. More than 12% of the sample comes from the top ten.

Study-wide conclusions, independent of this receptor: Specific HLA alleles were associated with roughly 17,000 TCR beta sequences at a false discovery rate of 0.05 in a later analysis. Because counts were too low, approximately 18 rarely observed V segments, including chromosome 9 orphons, were excluded from the earlier analysis of 587 of the donors. A total of some 180 TCR beta chains were listed by the study as associated with cytomegalovirus. In vitro tests confirmed that a few of the cytomegalovirus-associated TCR beta chains recognize cytomegalovirus antigens. An earlier analysis of roughly 570 of the donors showed that most TCR beta V segments appeared in productive rearrangements either about 87% or about 30% of the time, which broadly matched IMGT annotations. Because the 87-base-pair reads could not distinguish some IMGT-functional V segments, including TRBV6-2 and TRBV6-3, those segments were excluded. A further reported finding was that TCR beta sequences accurately predicted the HLA-A and HLA-B alleles for most subjects in the first cohort. According to the authors, the approach could potentially be generalized to other disease states and immunological phenotypes. Assigning TCR associations to individual alleles was difficult when HLA alleles, especially DR and DQ, strongly co-occurred. A group of highly shared sequence variants was considered likely to be a technical artifact of the sequencing pipeline. Because some donors lacked HLA typing at each locus, the association tests relied only on the typed subset. While some public TCRs were present in many individuals, most TCR sequences turned up only very rarely across donors. According to a later analysis, parvovirus B19, influenza, CMV and Epstein-Barr virus appeared linked to several top co-occurrence clusters. In a later genetic analysis, fewer N-insertions in productive TCRs were reported among donors in an Asian-associated ancestry cluster than the roughly 700-donor mean. This cohort had only TCR beta chains sequenced, and the lack of alpha or paired-chain data limited which features could be detected. A later analysis found that HLA-associated TCR beta chains were more clonally expanded and had lower generation probabilities than equally common non-associated chains. The only immune exposure information available for the cohort was CMV serostatus. Most CMV-associated TCR beta chains appeared to be HLA-restricted in a later analysis, and the HLA associations seemed to be driven largely by CMV exposure. In a later analysis, the rate of TCR association differed among HLA loci, with DRB1 alleles having the most associated TCRs and HLA-C alleles having the fewest. Linkage disequilibrium might explain the correlated functional status among segregating V segments, but an unknown experimental factor could not be ruled out. The presence/absence analyses assumed that sequencing depth was roughly uniform across donors, and that assumption may not be true. In both the original and validation cohorts, the classifier was reported to diagnose cytomegalovirus status with high specificity and sensitivity. V-gene and J-gene trimming of TCR beta chains was associated with a missense DCLRE1C variant in a later genetic analysis, and the association was replicated in an independent cohort.

The V and J ends are trimmed by 1 base and 0 bases, leaving 9 bases between them. The germline V gene sets CDR1 to SGHTA and CDR2 to FQGNSA. Spanning cysteine to phenylalanine, the CDR3 consists of 15 amino acids. CDR3 DNA only is kept here, 45 bases in frame from base 1. The cohort comprised 666 healthy bone marrow donors. At the time of sampling, every cohort member was nominally healthy, though immune exposures that went unrecorded were likely present. The donor tested CMV seropositive, placing the donor among the 250 to 350 seropositive members of the cohort. Each donor provided a peripheral blood sample, and peripheral blood mononuclear cells were used for TCR beta sequencing. The Qiagen DNeasy Blood Extraction Kit was used to extract genomic DNA from the blood cell samples.

The origin of this receptor is a man aged 45-65 years in good health and CMV-seropositive. This chain joins TRBV7-2 to TRBJ1-1; there is no confident call for the D gene. Sequencing was performed on PBMCs. The DNA reads TGTGCCAGCAGCTTAGGCAGCGCCTTGAACACTGAAGCTTTCTTT. Its protein is CASSLGSALNTEAFF.